The present T cell receptor beta chain was sequenced within a study of shared clonotypes between healthy human individuals. TCRdb keeps only in-frame clones here, not all; method: immunoSEQ multiplex PCR. The profile shows 1.4 million to 1.5 million clones, around 97% of them singletons. The sequence came from a man aged 30 to 39 in good health. The sequenced sample was naive CD4+ T cells sorted from blood. Subset indicated: CD45RA+ positively selected.

The CDR3 DNA reads as TGTGCCAGCAGTTTCGAACGACGGGGCAGAAACTACGAGCAGTACTTC. It encodes CASSFERRGRNYEQYF. The J gene is TRBJ2-7, the V gene TRBV6-6; tentatively, D is TRBD1 or TRBD2 (5 bases each). This CDR3 is 16 amino acids long. The V gene lost 4 bases and the J gene lost 3 bases, with 19 bases spanning the gap. Germline V gene data show CDR1 as MNHNY and CDR2 as SVGAGI (reference sequence).